This entry lists 26 T cell receptor beta chains sequenced from one sample in a study of prognosis after radiotherapy for stage I lung cancer. From genomic DNA, two-round multiplex PCR was used to amplify TCR beta CDR3. Individual primers that were specific to each TRBV and TRBJ gene served in first-round PCR. A single record per CDR3 protein comes from TCRdb applying MiXCR to the multiplex PCR reads. The table shows some 28,000 distinct CDR3 sequences, with roughly 30% occurring only once. Sequencing used PBMCs, obtained before or after stereotactic body radiation therapy (not recorded which). Receptor source: a donor at least 50 years old with non-small cell lung cancer.

CDR3 in amino acids: CASSPTPTYEQYF. CDR3 DNA: TGTGCCAGCAGCCCTACTCCCACCTACGAGCAGTACTTC. The V gene is TRBV5-4, the J gene TRBJ2-7; no definite D call. This CDR3 has 13 amino acids. Germline CDR1 SGHNT, CDR2 YYREEE (reference sequence). V lost 4 bases and J 2 bases, leaving 10 bases between the germline ends.

There are many counts of this clonotype. The gene calls are TRBV4-1 and TRBJ2-7, with unresolved D. Trimming pared 0 bases from V and 6 bases from J, leaving 15 bases between. Germline CDR1 and CDR2: MGHRA and YSYEKL. This CDR3 contains 15 residues. The CDR3 sequence is CASSQDLSAPGEQYF. CDR3 coding DNA: TGCGCCAGCAGCCAAGATCTGAGCGCGCCCGGCGAGCAGTACTTC.

This clonotype is medium-sized within its sample. The chain couples TRBV2 to TRBJ2-1; 14 bases line up with TRBD2. Trimming took 5 bases from V and 3 from J; bases not matched to a gene: 6. There are 17 residues in the CDR3. Germline CDR1 SNHLY, CDR2 FYNNEI. CDR3 in DNA: TGTGCCAGCAGTTACTCGGGACTAGCGGGAGTCTACAATGAGCAGTTCTTC. This encodes CASSYSGLAGVYNEQFF.

A remark on this clonotype: Germline and junction disagree at one end, which may indicate a read error. The rearrangement joins TRBV20-1 to TRBJ1-6; no firm D call. The CDR3 sequence is 18 residues long. The V gene's germline CDR1 is DFQATT and CDR2 SNEGSKA (reference sequence). The CDR3 here is CSAREPLACSGGLSPLHF. The CDR3 DNA reads TGCAGTGCTAGAGAGCCCCTGGCTTGTTCCGGTGGTTTATCACCCCTTCACTTT.

This clonotype was recorded at least ten times. The gene calls are TRBV20-1 and TRBJ2-5, with unresolved D. This CDR3 has 12 amino acids. The V gene's germline CDR1 is DFQATT and CDR2 SNEGSKA (reference sequence). The V end was cut by 2 bases, the J end by 5 bases, with 9 bases between. The CDR3 loop is CSARPGGETQYF. In nucleotides, the CDR3 is TGCAGTGCTAGACCCGGTGGGGAGACCCAGTACTTC.

In regard to this clonotype: This may be a read error, as it is one base from a much larger clone. Here the CDR3 DNA reads TGTACCAGCAGCTTAGGGGAAGGGACCAAAAACATTCAGTACTTC. It translates to CTSSLGEGTKNIQYF. The chain employs TRBV7-9 and TRBJ2-4; TRBD1 might be the D (5 bases). The CDR3 runs 15 residues. Germline CDR1 reads SEHNR; CDR2 reads FQNEAQ (reference sequence).

This clonotype came up many times. The chain is built from TRBV3-1 and TRBJ2-7; D is perhaps TRBD2 (5 bases). CDR1 LGHDT and CDR2 YNNKEL come from the germline V gene (reference sequence). This CDR3 has 16 amino acids. With 0 bases removed from V and 2 bases from J, the gap between germline ends came to 14 bases. CDR3 amino acids: CASSQDFVLRAYEQYF. The CDR3 DNA reads as TGTGCCAGCAGCCAAGATTTCGTTTTGAGGGCCTACGAGCAGTACTTC.

The table lists this clonotype with a count of one. A far larger clone is one nucleotide away, so this likely arose from a read error. Given the absence of the conserved phenylalanine or tryptophan at the CDR3 end, a read error is likely. The chain joins TRBV5-5 to TRBJ1-1; D remains ambiguous. This CDR3 contains 13 residues. The germline V gene has CDR1 SGHKS and CDR2 YYEKEE (reference sequence). The V end lost 2 bases, the J end lost 8 bases, and 13 bases lay between the germline ends. This CDR3 is CASSLGVRSEAFY. In nucleotides, the CDR3 is TGTGCCAGCAGCTTAGGAGTTCGGTCAGAAGCTTTCTAT.

This clonotype occurred many times. The chain recombines TRBV5-1 with TRBJ1-2; D may be TRBD1 (6 bases). V lost 0 bases to trimming and J lost 4 bases, with 10 bases between them. The germline V gene has CDR1 SGHRS and CDR2 YFSETQ. The CDR3 is 14 residues long. The CDR3 sequence is CASSLDRVGYGYTF. In nucleotides, the CDR3 is TGCGCCAGCAGCTTGGACAGGGTGGGCTATGGCTACACCTTC.

This clonotype is a singleton in its sample. Possible read error: a much larger clone is one base away. The rearrangement uses TRBV29-1 and TRBJ2-1, with D possibly called TRBD1 or TRBD2 (5 bases each). CDR1 is SQVTM and CDR2 is ANQGSEA in the germline V gene. There are 10 residues in the CDR3. CDR3 in DNA: TGCGGCGTGGGCTGGGGGGAGCAGTTCTTC. This gives the protein CGVGWGEQFF.

This clonotype has just a few counts. A much larger clone sits a single nucleotide away, making a read error possible. The V call is TRBV3-1, the J call TRBJ2-7; 8 positions match TRBD2. In germline, CDR1 is LGHDT, CDR2 YNNKEL (reference sequence). The CDR3 sequence is 16 residues long. The trim removed 7 bases at V and 6 bases at J, leaving 17 bases unmatched. This CDR3 is CASIPRTAAGESEQYF. The DNA for the CDR3 is TGTGCCAGCATCCCTAGGACGGCAGCGGGGGAAAGCGAGCAGTACTTC.

Remarks on this clonotype: This may be a read error, as it is one base from a much larger clone. This chain connects TRBV12-3 or TRBV12-4 to TRBJ1-5; TRBD1 might be the D (6 bases). V gave up 7 bases and J gave up 7 bases, with 14 bases separating them. The CDR3 sequence is 13 residues long. CDR3 in DNA: TGTGCCAGCACCCAGGGGTCCGGACAGCCCCAGCATTTT. This encodes CASTQGSGQPQHF.

V is TRBV20-1 and J is TRBJ2-3, with a weak D call TRBD2 (6 bases). The CDR3 has 16 amino acids. Trimming stripped 2 bases from V and 4 bases from J, with 19 bases between. CDR1 is DFQATT and CDR2 is SNEGSKA in the germline V gene (reference sequence). The CDR3 DNA follows: TGCAGTGCTAGAAACATAGCGGTAGGGCCCGCAGATACGCAGTATTTT. Encoded protein: CSARNIAVGPADTQYF.

This clonotype was found once. The chain is built from TRBV18 and TRBJ2-1; TRBD2 matches at 7 bases. The germline V gene has CDR1 KGHSH and CDR2 LQKENI. After removal of 6 bases from V and 1 base from J, the junction contained 12 bases not matched to a gene. There are 17 residues in the CDR3. In DNA form, the CDR3 reads TGTGCCAGCTCCCCATTCTGGGGGGGGAGTTCCTACAATGAGCAGTTCTTC. Amino acid sequence: CASSPFWGGSSYNEQFF.

In the case of this clonotype: A read error likely explains this, since a far larger clone differs by one base. The genes are TRBV6-9 and TRBJ1-1; D remains unclear. The CDR3 covers 14 residues. CDR1 and CDR2 from the germline V gene are MNHGY and SVAAGI. The CDR3 bases are TGTGCCAGAAGTTATGACCCGACGGCCACTGAAGCTTTCTTT. It codes for CARSYDPTATEAFF.

This clonotype was picked up many times. The V gene is TRBV24-1, the J gene TRBJ2-1, with D possibly TRBD2 on 5 matching bases. The germline V gene has CDR1 KGHDR and CDR2 SFDVKD. The CDR3 has 12 amino acids. V lost 6 bases and J 7 bases, leaving 9 bases between the germline ends. The CDR3: CATSSRGNEQFF. The CDR3, as DNA: TGTGCCACCAGTAGTCGCGGGAATGAGCAGTTCTTC.

Worth noting for this clonotype: It differs at one base from a far larger clone, so likely a read error. This rearrangement joins TRBV6-9 to TRBJ2-7, with unresolved D. The CDR3 sequence is 12 residues long. Germline-derived CDR1 and CDR2 are MNHGY and SVAAGI. Here the CDR3 DNA reads TGTGCCAGCAGTTACAACTCCTACGAGAAGTACTTC. Its protein is CASSYNSYEKYF.

In its sample, this clonotype was seen many times. The chain couples TRBV19 to TRBJ2-1; maybe TRBD2 (6 bases). V was shortened by 5 bases and J by 7 bases, with 21 bases between the two germline ends. Germline assignment: CDR1 LNHDA and CDR2 SQIVND (reference sequence). CDR3 length equals 16 residues. CDR3 DNA sequence: TGTGCCAGTAGTGATACGGGACTCACAAGGGCGAATGAGCAGTTCTTC. Protein sequence: CASSDTGLTRANEQFF. The full variable domain, in which reference TRBV19 and TRBJ2-1 provide the parts outside the CDR3, is DGGITQSPKYLFRKEGQNVTLSCEQNLNHDAMYWYRQDPGQGLRLIYYSQIVNDFQKGDIAEGYSVSREKKESFPLTVTSAQKNPTAFYLCASSDTGLTRANEQFFGPGTRLTVL.

This clonotype has at least ten counts. The chain links TRBV28 to TRBJ1-5; D not resolved. The CDR3 is made up of 13 amino acids. V was trimmed by 6 bases and J by 7 bases, leaving 13 bases between them. Germline V gene sequence: CDR1 MDHEN, CDR2 SYDVKM. In DNA form, the CDR3 reads TGTGCCAGCAGAACGGCAGTGAGCCAGCCCCAGCATTTT. Its protein product is CASRTAVSQPQHF.

This clonotype was recorded at least ten times. V gene TRBV28 combines with J gene TRBJ1-1; D is ambiguous. This CDR3 is built from 12 residues. V was pared by 6 bases and J by 6 bases, with 11 bases between. Germline CDR1 is MDHEN and CDR2 is SYDVKM. The CDR3 protein is CASRPEAPEAFF. Here the CDR3 DNA reads TGTGCCAGCAGACCTGAGGCCCCTGAAGCTTTCTTT.

In its sample, this clonotype was seen many times. This sequence joins TRBV7-8 and TRBJ2-5; TRBD2 agrees at 10 bases. Trimming at V came to 5 bases and at J to 2 bases, leaving 11 bases not matched to a gene. There are 17 residues in the CDR3. Germline V gene sequence: CDR1 SGHVS, CDR2 FQNEAQ. The CDR3 DNA is TGTGCCAGCAGCGCCAGGGTACTAGCGGGGTGGCAAGAGACCCAGTACTTC. Translation gives CASSARVLAGWQETQYF.

The chain is built from TRBV4-1 and TRBJ1-4; weak D call: TRBD1 (6 bases). CDR1 is MGHRA, CDR2 YSYEKL, per germline. The CDR3 has 16 amino acids. Trimming removed 1 base at V and 7 bases at J, with 16 bases between. CDR3 nucleotides: TGCGCCAGCAGCCAAGTTGTGGTACAGGGCAGTGAAAAACTGTTTTTT. This sequence encodes CASSQVVVQGSEKLFF.

CDR3 in amino acids: CASSEGTTYEQYF. Written as DNA, the CDR3 is TGTGCCAGCAGTGAGGGGACAACCTACGAGCAGTACTTC. The V gene is TRBV27, the J gene TRBJ2-7; D might be TRBD1 (6 bases). The CDR3 extends over 13 amino acids. V was clipped by 5 bases and J by 2 bases, with 10 bases between them. Germline V gives CDR1 MNHEY, CDR2 SMNVEV (reference sequence).

This clonotype was counted a single time. V and J are TRBV5-1 and TRBJ2-1; D might be TRBD1 or TRBD2, each matching 7 bases. V lost 4 bases and J 8 bases, leaving 19 bases between the germline ends. This CDR3 is built from 15 residues. Looked up from germline, CDR1 is SGHRS and CDR2 is YFSETQ. The CDR3 loop reads CASSPGRSGGDEQFF. DNA of the CDR3: TGCGCCAGCAGCCCTGGGCGGTCAGGGGGGGATGAGCAGTTCTTC.

This clonotype has ten or more counts. This chain links TRBV18 with TRBJ2-7; the D is unclear. The V end was cut by 0 bases, the J end by 0 bases, with 6 bases between. Germline V gene data show CDR1 as KGHSH and CDR2 as LQKENI. There are 14 residues in the CDR3. CDR3 residues: CASSPPAHSYEQYF. The CDR3 DNA is TGTGCCAGCTCACCACCGGCCCACTCCTACGAGCAGTACTTC.

The table lists this clonotype with many counts. This chain links TRBV9 with TRBJ2-2, with 8 bases lining up with TRBD2. J lost 6 bases, V lost 0 bases, and 4 bases had no gene match. CDR3 length: 15 amino acids. CDR1 is SGDLS, CDR2 YYNGEE, per germline. The CDR3 DNA reads as TGTGCCAGCAGCGTAGAGGGACTAGAATCCGGGGAGCTGTTTTTT. Amino acids: CASSVEGLESGELFF. The entire variable domain, with the rest obtained from reference TRBV9 and TRBJ2-2, is as follows: DSGVTQTPKHLITATGQRVTLRCSPRSGDLSVYWYQQSLDQGLQFLIQYYNGEERAKGNILERFSAQQFPDLHSELNLSSLELGDSALYFCASSVEGLESGELFFGEGSRLTVL.